The text below deals with one T cell receptor beta chain. Antigen: not known. These data originate in a study of T cell repertoires in cytomegalovirus infection. Overall study findings and caveats: Public TCR beta family frequency separated CMV-and-HLA carriers, including in an independent cohort.

TCRdb redid the calling of the reads with MiXCR, one entry per CDR3 protein. The table records around 430,000 distinct CDR3 sequences, more than 40% of them present only once. V was shortened by 3 bases and J by 2 bases, with 8 bases between the two germline ends. The germline V gene encodes CDR1 MNHEY and CDR2 SMNVEV (reference sequence). The CDR3 has 13 residues. The chain has TRBV27 and TRBJ2-7; D remains unclear. The sample consisted of cultured PBMCs, taken from culture after CMV antigen stimulation. The receptor was derived from a human donor in good health (CMV status not recorded). Some clones in this sample may be carry-over from other donors' samples. For the CDR3, the DNA is TGTGCCAGCAGTTTCGGACGGCCCTACGAGCAGTACTTC. It translates to CASSFGRPYEQYF.